The 16 T cell receptor beta chains given below trace back to one sample, sequenced in a study of blood T cells in healthy people across ages. With a J-beta primer mix and a sample-barcoded 5' primer, a second PCR ran about 6 to 11 cycles. TCRdb used MiXCR to reprocess the 5' RACE reads, holding one entry per CDR3 protein. The sample holds approximately 800,000 distinct CDR3 sequences; roughly 60% are singletons and the top ten take over 20%. The sequenced sample was blood. Every receptor here comes from a young man in good health.

About this clonotype: Its ends do not fully match the called genes, so a read error is possible. J is TRBJ2-6 and V is TRBV27, with D perhaps TRBD1 (5 bases). The CDR3 has 13 residues. Germline V gene data show CDR1 as MNHEY and CDR2 as SMNVEV (reference sequence). The chain's CDR3 is CASGQGGPNVLTF. CDR3 coding DNA: TGTGCCAGCGGGCAGGGTGGGCCCAACGTCCTGACTTTC.

The V and J genes are TRBV5-1 and TRBJ1-2; 7 nucleotides match TRBD1. After removal of 5 bases from V and 5 bases from J, the junction contained 9 bases not matched to a gene. The germline V gene has CDR1 SGHRS and CDR2 YFSETQ. The CDR3 totals 14 residues. CDR3 in amino acids: CASSAGTEVYGYTF. In DNA form, the CDR3 reads TGCGCCAGCAGTGCCGGGACAGAAGTATATGGCTACACCTTC.

This clonotype was picked up one time. CDR3 region: CASSRLAGGYEQFF. The CDR3 region has the DNA TGTGCCAGCAGTAGACTAGCGGGAGGATATGAGCAGTTCTTC. The chain has TRBV7-3 and TRBJ2-1, with 13 bases identical to TRBD2. Per the germline V gene, CDR1 is SGHTA and CDR2 is FQGTGA. Germline trimming cut 6 bases from V and 8 bases from J; bases unmatched to any gene: 4. The CDR3 runs to 14 residues.

This clonotype turned up a few times. The chain combines TRBV6-2 or TRBV6-3 with TRBJ2-7, with D tentatively TRBD1 (5 bases). Between the trimmed V and J ends, which lost 8 bases and 2 bases, there was a span of 10 bases. The V gene's germline CDR1 is MNHEY and CDR2 SVGEGT. The CDR3 consists of 12 residues. The CDR3 is CASGDRAYEQYF. The CDR3 DNA reads TGTGCCAGCGGTGACAGAGCCTACGAGCAGTACTTC.

About this clonotype itself: Germline is not matched at one junction end, which may reflect a read error. J is TRBJ2-6 and V is TRBV5-1; 8 nucleotides agree with TRBD1. This CDR3 comprises 15 residues. Germline V CDR1 and CDR2: SGHRS, YFSETQ. CDR3 residues: CASWTGNSGANALTF. In nucleotides, the CDR3 is TGCGCCAGCTGGACAGGGAACTCTGGGGCCAACGCCCTGACTTTC.

This clonotype was recorded once. V and J are TRBV7-8 and TRBJ2-5; tentatively, D is TRBD1 (5 bases). The V and J ends lost 4 bases and 5 bases respectively, with 11 bases between them. Germline CDR1 is SGHVS and CDR2 is FQNEAQ. The CDR3 sequence is 13 residues long. CDR3 amino acids: CASSSQGFETQYF. The CDR3, as DNA: TGTGCCAGCAGCTCTCAGGGTTTTGAGACCCAGTACTTC. Supplemented by reference TRBV7-8 and TRBJ2-5, the full variable domain reads GAGVSQSPRYKVAKRGQDVALRCDPISGHVSLFWYQQALGQGPEFLTYFQNEAQLDKSGLPSDRFFAERPEGSVSTLKIQRTQQEDSAVYLCASSSQGFETQYFGPGTRLLVL.

The V call is TRBV13, the J call TRBJ2-3; 9 bases are shared with TRBD2. Germline CDR1 and CDR2: PRHDT and FYEKMQ (reference sequence). The length of the CDR3 is 14 residues. V dropped 5 bases and J dropped 4; count of bases not matched to a gene: 4. The CDR3 loop reads CASSTVAGADTQYF. Written as DNA, the CDR3 is TGTGCCAGCAGCACCGTAGCGGGGGCAGATACGCAGTATTTT.

This clonotype has only a few counts. V and J are TRBV12-3 or TRBV12-4 and TRBJ2-5; tentatively, D is TRBD2 (5 bases). Gene TRBJ2-7 matches the end of the DNA better, so the J call may be wrong. The CDR3 loop spans 11 amino acids. CDR3 in DNA: TGTGCCAGCAGTTTCGGACTCGAGCAGTACTTC. Amino acid sequence: CASSFGLEQYF.

This clonotype was detected once. The chain is built from TRBV4-2 and TRBJ2-1; D is unclear. V lost 0 bases to trimming and J lost 12 bases, with 15 bases between them. There are 14 residues in the CDR3. The V gene's germline CDR1 is LGHNA and CDR2 YNFKEQ. DNA for the CDR3: TGTGCCAGCAGCCAAGATTCGGCGAGTCGAATGCAGTTCTTC. Translated, it gives CASSQDSASRMQFF.

V usage is TRBV29-1 and J usage is TRBJ2-1; TRBD1 agrees at 8 bases. CDR1 is SQVTM and CDR2 is ANQGSEA in the germline V gene. This CDR3 has 13 amino acids. The trim removed 4 bases at V and 7 bases at J, leaving 6 bases unmatched. The CDR3 loop is CSVAGQGLNEQFF. DNA for the CDR3: TGCAGCGTTGCAGGACAGGGTCTGAATGAGCAGTTCTTC.

The rearrangement joins TRBV7-8 to TRBJ2-1; D possibly corresponds to TRBD2 (8 bases). This CDR3 contains 16 residues. Germline V gene lookup returns CDR1 SGHVS and CDR2 FQNEAQ. The V and J ends lost 5 bases and 3 bases respectively, with 17 bases between them. This CDR3 is CASSQGGAGVYNEQFF. CDR3 in DNA: TGTGCCAGCAGCCAGGGGGGAGCGGGGGTCTACAATGAGCAGTTCTTC.

The chain couples TRBV4-2 to TRBJ2-6; D is perhaps TRBD1 (5 bases). The CDR3 runs to 16 residues. The V end lost 0 bases, the J end lost 5 bases, and 11 bases lay between the germline ends. The germline CDR1 and CDR2 sequences are LGHNA and YNFKEQ. The CDR3: CASSQEMTDRANVLTF. The CDR3 DNA reads as TGTGCCAGCAGCCAAGAAATGACAGACAGGGCCAACGTCCTGACTTTC.

The chain joins TRBV7-2 to TRBJ2-1; D call uncertain. Trimming removed 7 bases from V and 8 bases from J, with 12 bases in between. CDR1 and CDR2 from the germline V gene are SGHTA and FQGNSA. The CDR3 spans 12 residues. The CDR3: CASIPFRDEQFF. The CDR3 DNA follows: TGTGCCAGCATCCCCTTTCGGGATGAGCAGTTCTTC.

The chain uses TRBV27 and TRBJ2-3; D assignment may be TRBD1 or TRBD2 (5 bases each). This CDR3 spans 15 amino acids. The V end was cut by 5 bases, the J end by 7 bases, with 19 bases between. CDR1 and CDR2 from the germline V gene are MNHEY and SMNVEV (reference sequence). The CDR3 bases are TGTGCCAGCAGTGAATTTCGGGGCCCAGCTTATACGCAGTATTTT. Residues: CASSEFRGPAYTQYF.

Here the CDR3 DNA reads TGTGCCAGCAGCTTGGGAGGGACGAATTCACCCCTCCACTTT. Protein product: CASSLGGTNSPLHF. V is TRBV7-2 and J is TRBJ1-6, with a tentative D call TRBD1 (5 bases). Germline CDR1 reads SGHTA; CDR2 reads FQGNSA. The CDR3 covers 14 residues. V gave up 3 bases and J gave up 7 bases, with 10 bases separating them.

This clonotype showed up just a few times. V gene TRBV20-1 combines with J gene TRBJ1-2; D is unclear. This CDR3 region has 14 residues. The ends were cut back, 3 bases at V and 4 bases at J, with 15 bases in the middle. CDR1 DFQATT and CDR2 SNEGSKA come from the germline V gene (reference sequence). As DNA, the CDR3 is TGCAGTGCTAGTGGGCAGAAAGAAACCTATGGCTACACCTTC. Residues: CSASGQKETYGYTF.